A selection of T cell receptor beta chains follows, all from one sample in a study of T cell responses to AZD1222 COVID-19 vaccine. The assay was immunoSEQ multiplex PCR, and TCRdb's table has in-frame clones only and misses some. The table includes about 140,000 clones, 70% to 90% detected once. This specimen was peripheral blood, taken on day 0 of AZD1222 vaccination. The source of these receptors is an adult in good health. Both conserved end residues are part of each CDR3. Each record gives: D gene, J gene, V gene, CDR3 DNA, CDR3 protein. D genes are given only for firm matches.

d_call: .; j_call: TRBJ1-1; v_call: TRBV6-5; cdr3_nt: TGTGCCAGCAGTACCCTGAACAAAGTAGAAGCTTTCTTT; cdr3_aa: CASSTLNKVEAFF
d_call: TRBD2; j_call: TRBJ2-5; v_call: TRBV5-1; cdr3_nt: TGCGCCAGCAGGGGACTAGCGGGGCCATACCAAGAGACCCAGTACTTC; cdr3_aa: CASRGLAGPYQETQYF
d_call: .; j_call: TRBJ1-1; v_call: TRBV20-1; cdr3_nt: TGCAGTGGTCTGGGGAACACTGAAGCTTTCTTT; cdr3_aa: CSGLGNTEAFF
d_call: .; j_call: TRBJ1-5; v_call: TRBV12-3/TRBV12-4; cdr3_nt: TGTGCCAGCAGGAAAAGCAATCAGCCCCAGCATTTT; cdr3_aa: CASRKSNQPQHF
d_call: .; j_call: TRBJ1-3; v_call: TRBV29-1; cdr3_nt: TGCAGCGTCCAAAAGCTCAGCTCTGGAAACACCATATATTTT; cdr3_aa: CSVQKLSSGNTIYF
d_call: .; j_call: TRBJ1-3; v_call: TRBV28; cdr3_nt: TGTGCCAGCAGTTTAAGCGGAAGCTCTGGAAACACCATATATTTT; cdr3_aa: CASSLSGSSGNTIYF
d_call: .; j_call: TRBJ1-1; v_call: TRBV5-1; cdr3_nt: TGCGCCAGCAGCTTGGTTCTGCGGGCTGAAGCTTTCTTT; cdr3_aa: CASSLVLRAEAFF
d_call: .; j_call: TRBJ1-1; v_call: TRBV7-8; cdr3_nt: TGTGCCAGCAGCTTATTTCGGGCCGGAGCGGCAGGTGAAGCTTTCTTT; cdr3_aa: CASSLFRAGAAGEAFF
d_call: .; j_call: TRBJ1-4; v_call: TRBV4-1; cdr3_nt: TGCGCCAGCAGCCAAGAGGCAGTTCAACCCGTGGGAGAAAAACTGTTTTTT; cdr3_aa: CASSQEAVQPVGEKLFF
d_call: .; j_call: TRBJ2-2; v_call: TRBV28; cdr3_nt: TGTGCCAGCAGTTCCCTACTCAACCCGGGACAACTGGGGAGCACCGGGGAGCTGTTTTTT; cdr3_aa: CASSSLLNPGQLGSTGELFF
d_call: .; j_call: TRBJ1-1; v_call: TRBV6-5; cdr3_nt: TGTGCCAGCAGTTACGGGGCGGTGAACACTGAAGCTTTCTTT; cdr3_aa: CASSYGAVNTEAFF
d_call: .; j_call: TRBJ2-5; v_call: TRBV11-1; cdr3_nt: TGTGCCAGCAGCTTGGGATTTTTAGGGGAGACCCAGTACTTC; cdr3_aa: CASSLGFLGETQYF
d_call: .; j_call: TRBJ1-1; v_call: TRBV7-2; cdr3_nt: TGTGCCAGCAGCTTAGCAATCGGTTCAGATACCAAATTT; cdr3_aa: CASSLAIGSDTKF
d_call: .; j_call: TRBJ1-1; v_call: TRBV29-1; cdr3_nt: TGCAGCGTGGACCTGGTGGCGGTTGGAGCTTTCTTT; cdr3_aa: CSVDLVAVGAFF
d_call: TRBD2; j_call: TRBJ2-7; v_call: TRBV7-3; cdr3_nt: TGTGCCAGCAGCCGTACGACTAGCGGGGGGACCTCCTACGAGCAGTACTTC; cdr3_aa: CASSRTTSGGTSYEQYF
d_call: TRBD1; j_call: TRBJ1-2; v_call: TRBV4-2; cdr3_nt: TGTGCCAGCAGCCAAGATAGGAGCAGGGGGCGCGCCTATGGCTACACCTTC; cdr3_aa: CASSQDRSRGRAYGYTF
d_call: .; j_call: TRBJ2-2; v_call: TRBV11-3; cdr3_nt: TGTGCCAGCAGCTTAGTCCAGGGCACCGGGGAGCTGTTTTTT; cdr3_aa: CASSLVQGTGELFF
d_call: .; j_call: TRBJ1-6; v_call: TRBV27; cdr3_nt: TGTGCCAGCAGCCTAGCGGGTTCACCCCTCCACTTT; cdr3_aa: CASSLAGSPLHF
d_call: TRBD1; j_call: TRBJ2-1; v_call: TRBV5-1; cdr3_nt: TGCGCCAGCAGAAGTGAAGGACAGGGAAGGAACAATGAGCAGTTCTTC; cdr3_aa: CASRSEGQGRNNEQFF
d_call: .; j_call: TRBJ2-6; v_call: TRBV27; cdr3_nt: TGTGCCAGCAGTACATCTTCTGGGGCCAACGTCCTGACTTTC; cdr3_aa: CASSTSSGANVLTF